These T cell receptor beta chains were read from a single sample in a study of T cell changes during pregnancy in multiple sclerosis. Sequencing used immunoSEQ multiplex PCR; TCRdb keeps in-frame clones, though not all of them. The table has about 64,000 clones, roughly 87% seen once. Sample: peripheral blood, taken in the third trimester of pregnancy. All receptors derive from a female donor in good health, enrolled as a control in a pregnancy study. Both conserved end residues are part of each CDR3. The D gene is left open where the match is weak. The size of a clone is reported for some rows only, either as once, few or many, or as a class for expanded clones.

abundance	v_gene	j_gene	d_gene	CDR3aa	CDR3nt
-	TRBV7-6	TRBJ2-5	TRBD2	CASSLGGLAGGPGTQYF	TGTGCCAGCAGCTTAGGGGGACTAGCGGGAGGCCCTGGGACCCAGTACTTC
-	TRBV18	TRBJ1-1	-	CASSLTTTGAEAFF	TGTGCCAGCTCACTGACAACCACAGGAGCTGAAGCTTTCTTT
-	TRBV2	TRBJ1-5	TRBD1	CASRTEQGNQPQHF	TGTGCCAGCAGGACCGAACAGGGGAATCAGCCCCAGCATTTT
-	TRBV6-5	TRBJ2-7	TRBD2	CASSPTSGPYEQYF	TGTGCCAGCAGTCCGACTAGCGGGCCCTACGAGCAGTACTTC
-	TRBV30	TRBJ2-5	-	CAWSLQETQYF	TGTGCCTGGAGCCTCCAAGAGACCCAGTACTTC
few	TRBV7-9	TRBJ1-2	TRBD1	CASSLAVDRYGYTF	TGTGCCAGCAGCTTAGCGGTGGACAGGTATGGCTACACCTTC
-	TRBV7-6	TRBJ2-5	TRBD2	CASSLPAGGKRETQYF	TGTGCCAGCAGCTTACCAGCGGGGGGTAAGAGGGAGACCCAGTACTTC
-	TRBV18	TRBJ1-2	-	CASSPPAGQNYGYTF	TGTGCCAGCTCACCACCGGCGGGGCAGAACTATGGCTACACCTTC
-	TRBV18	TRBJ2-3	TRBD2	CASSRTSGSLKDTQYF	TGTGCCAGCTCACGGACTAGCGGGAGCTTAAAAGATACGCAGTATTTT
-	TRBV23-1	TRBJ2-3	-	CASSPPPQRAQYF	TGCGCCAGCAGTCCCCCGCCCCAGAGGGCGCAGTATTTT